What follows are 21 T cell receptor beta chains derived from one specimen sequenced in a study of cytotoxic CD8 clonotypes in ibrutinib-treated CLL. Some clones are missing from TCRdb's copy, which holds only in-frame ones; the method was immunoSEQ multiplex PCR. The sample records roughly 220,000 clones, about 75% being singletons. The source material was PBMCs, sampled after 12 months of ibrutinib treatment. Every receptor here comes from a human donor with chronic lymphocytic leukemia.

This clone was picked up a small number of times. The chain links TRBV18 to TRBJ1-2, with D perhaps TRBD1 (5 bases). The CDR3 spans 13 residues. V was trimmed by 4 bases and J by 1 base, leaving 7 bases between them. Germline CDR1 and CDR2: KGHSH and LQKENI. The CDR3 is CASSQQDNYGYTF. In nucleotides, the CDR3 is TGTGCCAGCTCACAACAGGATAACTATGGCTACACCTTC.

The chain joins TRBV5-6 to TRBJ2-1; maybe TRBD2 (6 bases). CDR3 length: 14 amino acids. Germline values: CDR1 SGHDT, CDR2 YYEEEE. Trimming shortened V by 6 bases and J by 4 bases, and 14 bases separated the two germline ends. DNA for the CDR3: TGTGCCAGCATCACCGGGACTCTATACAATGAGCAGTTCTTC. Translating it yields CASITGTLYNEQFF.

The CDR3 nucleotides are TGTGCCAGCAAGCAAGGCGGGGGTTCCTACGAGCAGTACTTC. The encoded protein is CASKQGGGSYEQYF. The chain employs TRBV6-1 and TRBJ2-7; 7 bases are a match to TRBD2. Germline assignment: CDR1 MNHNS and CDR2 SASEGT. CDR3 length: 14 residues. Trimming cost V 7 bases and J 1 base; bases outside gene matches: 7.

This chain joins TRBV7-2 and TRBJ2-7; TRBD1 might be the D (5 bases). The CDR3 spans 14 residues. Between the trimmed V and J ends, which lost 5 bases and 4 bases, there was a span of 15 bases. Looked up from germline, CDR1 is SGHTA and CDR2 is FQGNSA. The CDR3 is CASSLATGPYEQYF. The CDR3 bases are TGTGCCAGCAGCCTCGCTACAGGTCCTTACGAGCAGTACTTC.

A note on this clone: At the DNA level, this CDR3 is encoded by other sequences in the same sample as well. CDR3 loop: CAWSLGQGNTEAFF. As DNA, the CDR3 is TGTGCCTGGAGTTTGGGACAGGGGAACACTGAAGCTTTCTTT. This rearrangement joins TRBV30 to TRBJ1-1, with 9 bases that match TRBD1. J was trimmed by 1 base and V by 2 bases; bases with no gene match: 2. Germline V gene sequence: CDR1 GTSNPN, CDR2 SVGIG (reference sequence). This CDR3 spans 14 amino acids. The full variable domain, in which reference TRBV30 and TRBJ1-1 provide the parts outside the CDR3, is SQTIHQWPATLVQPVGSPLSLECTVEGTSNPNLYWYRQAAGRGLQLLFYSVGIGQISSEVPQNLSASRPQDRQFILSSKKLLLSDSGFYLCAWSLGQGNTEAFFGQGTRLTVV.

The chain carries TRBV11-3 and TRBJ1-1; D remains unclear. This CDR3 contains 15 residues. V was cut by 3 bases and J by 12 bases, with 23 bases left in between. Germline values: CDR1 SGHNT, CDR2 YENEEA. The CDR3 loop reads CASSLQPVFYRETFF. CDR3 DNA: TGTGCCAGCAGCTTGCAGCCCGTGTTTTATCGGGAGACTTTCTTT.

Ten or more counts support this clone. The chain employs TRBV30 and TRBJ2-7; D is perhaps TRBD1 or TRBD2 (5 bases each). The CDR3 loop spans 13 amino acids. Germline V CDR1 and CDR2: GTSNPN, SVGIG (reference sequence). V lost 0 bases to trimming and J lost 6 bases, with 12 bases between them. CDR3 nucleotide sequence: TGTGCCTGGAGTGTTGCCAGGGAGACCGAGCAGTACTTC. Its protein is CAWSVARETEQYF.

V gene TRBV19 combines with J gene TRBJ1-5; no firm D call. The CDR3 is made up of 15 amino acids. The V and J ends lost 1 base and 3 bases respectively, with 10 bases between them. Germline V gives CDR1 LNHDA, CDR2 SQIVND (reference sequence). Here the CDR3 reads CASSIGSRNNQPQHF. The DNA for the CDR3 is TGTGCCAGTAGTATAGGAAGCAGGAACAATCAGCCCCAGCATTTT. Drawing the rest from reference TRBV19 and TRBJ1-5, the complete variable domain is DGGITQSPKYLFRKEGQNVTLSCEQNLNHDAMYWYRQDPGQGLRLIYYSQIVNDFQKGDIAEGYSVSREKKESFPLTVTSAQKNPTAFYLCASSIGSRNNQPQHFGDGTRLSIL.

The gene calls are TRBV6-5 and TRBJ2-7; no definite D call. Trimming removed 10 bases from V and 3 bases from J, with 10 bases in between. CDR3 length equals 11 residues. CDR1 is MNHEY and CDR2 is SVGAGI in the germline V gene. CDR3 residues: CAIQQDYEQYF. DNA for the CDR3: TGTGCCATCCAGCAGGACTACGAGCAGTACTTC.

This clone was counted only a few times. J is TRBJ2-5 and V is TRBV27, with a tentative D call TRBD2 (5 bases). Germline CDR1 is MNHEY and CDR2 is SMNVEV (reference sequence). Trimming cost V 0 bases and J 5 bases, with 13 bases left between them. The CDR3 is 15 residues long. The CDR3 bases are TGTGCCAGCAGTTTATCGGTGAGGGCTCGGGAGACCCAGTACTTC. This codes for CASSLSVRARETQYF.

V is TRBV7-6 and J is TRBJ1-4, with unresolved D. The CDR3 is 12 residues long. V shed 6 bases and J shed 11 bases, with 13 bases lying between them. The germline CDR1 and CDR2 sequences are SGHVS and FNYEAQ. Here the CDR3 reads CASSSTGIKLFF. As DNA, the CDR3 is TGTGCCAGCAGTTCTACCGGGATCAAACTGTTTTTT. The variable domain in full, with the rest retrieved from reference TRBV7-6 and TRBJ1-4, is GAGVSQSPRYKVTKRGQDVALRCDPISGHVSLYWYRQALGQGPEFLTYFNYEAQQDKSGLPNDRFSAERPEGSISTLTIQRTEQRDSAMYRCASSSTGIKLFFGSGTQLSVL.

CDR3 nucleotides: TGTGCCAGCAGGTCTACCAGGGGGTCCAACTATGGCTACACCTTC. Its protein is CASRSTRGSNYGYTF. The rearrangement links TRBV9 to TRBJ1-2, with 7 bases lining up with TRBD1. This CDR3 comprises 15 residues. J was trimmed by 2 bases and V by 5 bases; bases with no gene match: 9. Germline-derived CDR1 and CDR2 are SGDLS and YYNGEE.

This chain connects TRBV5-1 to TRBJ1-1; no definite D call. CDR1 SGHRS and CDR2 YFSETQ come from the germline V gene. V was clipped by 4 bases and J by 6 bases, with 16 bases between them. The CDR3 contains 14 residues. Written as DNA, the CDR3 is TGCGCCAGCAGCGTCTCAAGTGGTGTCCCTGAAGCTTTCTTT. It specifies CASSVSSGVPEAFF.

The chain joins TRBV29-1 to TRBJ2-1; unclear D gene. CDR3 length: 13 amino acids. In germline, CDR1 is SQVTM, CDR2 ANQGSEA. Trimming pared 5 bases from V and 2 bases from J, leaving 10 bases between. CDR3 coding DNA: TGCAGCGTTAAGGACGGACCCTACAATGAGCAGTTCTTC. As protein: CSVKDGPYNEQFF.

V usage is TRBV29-1 and J usage is TRBJ2-3, with 8 bases lining up with TRBD1. Germline lookup yields CDR1 SQVTM and CDR2 ANQGSEA. Trimming removed 6 bases from V and 4 bases from J; junction bases left unmatched: 3. CDR3 length: 12 amino acids. In nucleotides, the CDR3 is TGCAGCGTCTACAGGGGGTCAGATACGCAGTATTTT. Translation gives CSVYRGSDTQYF.

The V gene is TRBV6-1, the J gene TRBJ2-1; D call uncertain. Per the germline V gene, CDR1 is MNHNS and CDR2 is SASEGT. Deletions cut 10 bases from V and 10 bases from J, with 17 bases between. The CDR3 totals 12 residues. The CDR3 DNA reads TGTGCCACCTTCTCCCAACGGGCCGAGCAGTTCTTC. Its protein product is CATFSQRAEQFF.

J is TRBJ2-1 and V is TRBV7-2, with 9 bases matching TRBD1. The CDR3 loop spans 15 amino acids. V dropped 5 bases and J dropped 8; count of bases not matched to a gene: 10. The germline gives CDR1 SGHTA, CDR2 FQGNSA. The CDR3 sequence is CASSRGGTGLDEQFF. The CDR3 nucleotides are TGTGCCAGCAGCCGAGGCGGGACAGGGTTGGATGAGCAGTTCTTC.

The chain is built from TRBV7-8 and TRBJ2-1; 9 positions agree with TRBD2. Trimming removed 1 base from V and 4 bases from J; junction bases left unmatched: 5. The CDR3 runs 16 residues. In germline, CDR1 is SGHVS, CDR2 FQNEAQ. CDR3 bases: TGTGCCAGCAGCTTAGACGCAGCGGGAGGTTACAATGAGCAGTTCTTC. This translates into CASSLDAAGGYNEQFF.

The chain combines TRBV19 with TRBJ2-7; D is ambiguous. CDR1 and CDR2 from the germline V gene are LNHDA and SQIVND (reference sequence). The CDR3 is 14 residues long. V was shortened by 5 bases and J by 3 bases, with 14 bases between the two germline ends. This CDR3 reads CASSAAGSFYEQYF. The DNA for the CDR3 is TGTGCCAGTAGTGCGGCAGGCTCCTTCTACGAGCAGTACTTC.

This clone was detected only a few times. The chain combines TRBV14 with TRBJ1-2, with D possibly matching TRBD1 (5 bases). Germline CDR1 and CDR2: SGHDN and FVKESK. This CDR3 contains 13 residues. V was trimmed by 3 bases and J by 7 bases, leaving 12 bases between them. The CDR3 DNA reads TGTGCCAGCAGCCAGTCAGGGATGGGTGGCTACACCTTC. It yields the protein CASSQSGMGGYTF. Looking up the rest from reference TRBV14 and TRBJ1-2 gives the full variable domain: EAGVTQFPSHSVIEKGQTVTLRCDPISGHDNLYWYRRVMGKEIKFLLHFVKESKQDESGMPNNRFLAERTGGTYSTLKVQPAELEDSGVYFCASSQSGMGGYTFGSGTRLTVV.

This clone was seen a few times. The chain couples TRBV2 to TRBJ2-5, with TRBD2 matching 14 bases. Germline V gene lookup returns CDR1 SNHLY and CDR2 FYNNEI. This CDR3 region has 15 residues. Trimming cost V 6 bases and J 4 bases; bases outside gene matches: 4. The CDR3 spells CASRRLAGGLETQYF. The CDR3 DNA reads TGTGCCAGCAGGCGACTAGCGGGGGGGCTAGAGACCCAGTACTTC.